This is a list of T cell receptor beta chains from one sample in a study of OX40 agonist ivuxolimab in advanced cancers. TCRdb's table, derived via immunoSEQ multiplex PCR, lists solely in-frame clones and lacks some. This table has 100,000 or so clones, 70% to 90% appearing once. The material was CD4+ or CD8+ T cells sorted from blood, obtained in a trial of the OX40 agonist ivuxolimab. These receptors were collected from an adult with an advanced solid tumor such as melanoma, head and neck, liver or kidney cancer. The CDR3 runs from the conserved cysteine through the conserved F or W. D genes are given only for firm matches. Clone size is shown for a subset of rows, as once, few, many or a class of expanded clone.

length,D,size,J,V,CDR3,DNA
13,.,.,TRBJ1-5,TRBV4-3,CASSRQEGQPQHF,TGCGCCAGCAGCCGACAGGAAGGTCAGCCCCAGCATTTT
12,.,.,TRBJ2-2,TRBV5-1,CASSLNTGELFF,TGCGCCAGCAGCTTGAACACCGGGGAGCTGTTTTTT
14,TRBD1,.,TRBJ1-1,TRBV28,CASSQGGAGTEAFF,TGTGCCAGCAGTCAAGGGGGCGCCGGCACTGAAGCTTTCTTT
14,.,.,TRBJ1-1,TRBV19,CASSMGIGYTEAFF,TGTGCCAGTAGTATGGGCATCGGGTACACTGAAGCTTTCTTT
13,.,.,TRBJ2-3,TRBV5-4,CASQAVWGDTQYF,TGTGCCAGCCAAGCTGTTTGGGGAGATACGCAGTATTTT
16,TRBD1,.,TRBJ2-7,TRBV19,CASSPRTGGTSYEQYF,TGTGCCAGTAGTCCTCGGACAGGGGGCACGTCCTACGAGCAGTACTTC
14,.,.,TRBJ1-6,TRBV6-5,CASSQTGRGSPLHF,TGTGCCAGCAGTCAGACAGGTCGGGGATCACCCCTCCACTTT
14,.,.,TRBJ1-2,TRBV6-5,CASSYSTNNYGYTF,TGTGCCAGCAGTTACTCCACGAATAACTATGGCTACACCTTC
13,.,once,TRBJ2-5,TRBV12-5,CASAPQGGNTQYF,TGTGCTAGTGCCCCACAGGGGGGGAATACCCAGTACTTC
15,.,.,TRBJ1-4,TRBV9,CASSVTGTYNEKLFF,TGTGCCAGCAGCGTGACCGGGACCTATAATGAAAAACTGTTTTTT
15,.,.,TRBJ2-1,TRBV10-3,CAISNRESSYNEQFF,TGTGCCATCTCTAACAGGGAAAGCTCCTACAATGAGCAGTTCTTC
16,TRBD1,.,TRBJ2-2,TRBV7-3,CASSLRDRTNTGELFF,TGTGCCAGCAGCCTCCGGGACAGAACGAACACCGGGGAGCTGTTTTTT
14,.,once,TRBJ2-5,TRBV18,CASSPPSYSETQYF,TGTGCCAGCTCACCACCTAGTTACTCGGAGACCCAGTACTTC
17,.,.,TRBJ2-1,TRBV30,CAWSVKGGAWRSDEQFF,TGTGCCTGGAGTGTAAAGGGGGGTGCCTGGAGGTCAGATGAGCAGTTCTTC
12,.,.,TRBJ2-3,TRBV29-1,CSVEGRATEQYF,TGCAGCGTTGAGGGGCGGGCGACTGAGCAGTATTTT
15,TRBD2,.,TRBJ2-1,TRBV30,CAWTRTSGMRNEQFF,TGTGCCTGGACTCGGACTAGCGGGATGCGTAATGAGCAGTTCTTC